This entry lists 27 T cell receptor beta chains sequenced from one sample in a study of T cell responses to AZD1222 COVID-19 vaccine. Sequenced by immunoSEQ multiplex PCR; TCRdb stores in-frame clones only, minus some. This table has roughly 150,000 clones, about 91% appearing once. This sample comprised peripheral blood, obtained 28 days after the second AZD1222 dose. The receptors shown here come from an adult who received the AZD1222 COVID-19 vaccine.

The rearrangement uses TRBV5-1 and TRBJ2-2; D gene unclear. Germline-derived CDR1 and CDR2 are SGHRS and YFSETQ. The CDR3 loop spans 13 amino acids. Trimming removed 1 base from V and 4 bases from J, with 5 bases in between. The CDR3 spells CASSLYVTGELFF. The CDR3 nucleotides read TGCGCCAGCAGCTTGTACGTCACCGGGGAGCTGTTTTTT.

This clone has a handful of counts. This chain links TRBV4-2 with TRBJ1-2; 8 nucleotides agree with TRBD1. Germline loops: CDR1 LGHNA, CDR2 YNFKEQ. V trimming: 1 base; J trimming: 4 bases; junction bases outside the gene matches: 5. The CDR3 contains 15 residues. CDR3 sequence (DNA): TGTGCCAGCAGCCAAGTAACGGGACAGGCCTATGGCTACACCTTC. Protein: CASSQVTGQAYGYTF.

This rearrangement joins TRBV7-2 to TRBJ1-5; the D is unclear. Germline CDR1 is SGHTA and CDR2 is FQGNSA. There are 15 residues in the CDR3. V was trimmed by 1 base and J by 0 bases, leaving 7 bases between them. The CDR3 spells CASSLEGSSNQPQHF. The CDR3 coding sequence is TGTGCCAGCAGCTTAGAAGGGTCTAGCAATCAGCCCCAGCATTTT.

The V call is TRBV3-1 (or the pseudogene TRBV3-2), the J call TRBJ1-2; D gene ambiguous. The CDR3 extends over 16 amino acids. Germline loops: CDR1 LGHDT, CDR2 YNNKEL (reference sequence). The V end was cut by 1 base, the J end by 2 bases, with 14 bases between. The CDR3 is CASSQVTGIENYGYTF. DNA of the CDR3: TGTGCCAGCAGCCAAGTAACGGGTATTGAGAACTATGGCTACACCTTC.

The rearrangement uses TRBV30 and TRBJ2-7; D not certain. Germline CDR1 reads GTSNPN; CDR2 reads SVGIG (reference sequence). This CDR3 comprises 11 residues. Trimming cost V 1 base and J 7 bases, with 8 bases left between them. DNA for the CDR3: TGTGCCTGGAGTGCTAATTATGAGCAGTACTTC. It translates to CAWSANYEQYF.

V and J are TRBV29-1 and TRBJ2-3; 14 bases agree with TRBD2. The CDR3 totals 17 residues. In germline, CDR1 is SQVTM, CDR2 ANQGSEA. J lost 4 bases, V lost 6 bases, and 12 bases had no gene match. The CDR3 reads CSVGFPGLAGAPDTQYF. CDR3 coding DNA: TGCAGCGTCGGGTTCCCGGGACTAGCGGGGGCCCCAGATACGCAGTATTTT.

CDR3 coding DNA: TGTGCCAGCAGCGTGATTCCTCGTCCAGAGACCCAGTACTTC. Translation: CASSVIPRPETQYF. This chain links TRBV5-5 with TRBJ2-5, with D unclear. From germline, CDR1 is SGHKS and CDR2 YYEKEE (reference sequence). This CDR3 contains 14 residues. Between the trimmed V and J ends, which lost 4 bases and 4 bases, there was a span of 14 bases.

This chain uses TRBV5-6 with TRBJ1-6; D is uncertain. The CDR3 contains 17 residues. V was shortened by 3 bases and J by 9 bases, with 22 bases between the two germline ends. Germline CDR1 reads SGHDT; CDR2 reads YYEEEE. This chain's CDR3 is CASSSQPLRGRGSPLHF. CDR3 sequence (DNA): TGTGCCAGCAGCTCCCAACCCCTGCGGGGTCGGGGTTCACCCCTCCACTTT.

V and J are TRBV6-2 or TRBV6-3 and TRBJ2-3, with 12 bases fitting TRBD2. J was trimmed by 6 bases and V by 6 bases; bases with no gene match: 19. CDR1 is MNHEY and CDR2 is SVGEGT in the germline V gene. The CDR3 covers 19 residues. The CDR3 here is CASSRLAGGSVSLRDTQYF. The DNA of the CDR3 is TGTGCCAGCAGCCGTCTAGCGGGAGGGTCCGTTTCCCTCCGGGATACGCAGTATTTT.

In this sample, this clone turned up once. The CDR3 DNA reads TGTGCCAGCAGCTTAGGTAGTAGCGGGAGGGTCGGAGATACGCAGTATTTT. Protein: CASSLGSSGRVGDTQYF. The rearrangement links TRBV7-8 to TRBJ2-3; 11 nucleotides line up with TRBD2. The CDR3 totals 17 residues. Germline CDR1 SGHVS, CDR2 FQNEAQ. The V and J ends lost 1 base and 5 bases, in that order; junction bases with no gene match: 8.

The J gene is TRBJ2-7, the V gene TRBV18, with D perhaps matching TRBD1 (5 bases). Per the germline V gene, CDR1 is KGHSH and CDR2 is LQKENI. This CDR3 comprises 14 residues. The germline V and J ends were trimmed by 6 bases and 2 bases, with 14 bases remaining between them. The CDR3 DNA reads as TGTGCCAGCTCCCCGGCAGACAGTGCCTACGAGCAGTACTTC. This sequence encodes CASSPADSAYEQYF.

This clone was counted a few times. This rearrangement joins TRBV6-6 to TRBJ2-7; 8 bases agree with TRBD2. Trimming cost V 5 bases and J 6 bases; bases outside gene matches: 6. The CDR3 has 13 residues. Germline values: CDR1 MNHNY, CDR2 SVGAGI (reference sequence). The CDR3 spells CASSGLAPSEQYF. CDR3 in DNA: TGTGCCAGCAGTGGACTAGCACCCAGCGAGCAGTACTTC.

This clone is a singleton in its sample. V usage is TRBV19 and J usage is TRBJ2-1; D is possibly TRBD1 or TRBD2 (5 bases each). This CDR3 contains 17 residues. V lost 7 bases, J lost 4 bases, and 23 bases lay in between. Germline V gene data show CDR1 as LNHDA and CDR2 as SQIVND (reference sequence). The CDR3: CASMRGARLDRYNEQFF. In DNA form, the CDR3 reads TGTGCCAGTATGAGGGGTGCACGATTAGATCGGTACAATGAGCAGTTCTTC.

The table lists this clone with a count of one. The chain is built from TRBV10-3 and TRBJ2-7; TRBD2 aligns across 9 bases. V shed 4 bases and J 1 base; nucleotides not matched to a gene: 2. CDR1 is ENHRY and CDR2 is SYGVKD in the germline V gene. CDR3 length: 14 residues. In DNA form, the CDR3 reads TGTGCCATCAGTGGACTAGCGGATTCCTACGAGCAGTACTTC. It codes for CAISGLADSYEQYF.

This chain connects TRBV7-2 to TRBJ2-3, with 10 bases identical to TRBD1. The germline V gene encodes CDR1 SGHTA and CDR2 FQGNSA. V trimming: 6 bases; J trimming: 4 bases; junction bases outside the gene matches: 10. The CDR3 contains 16 residues. The CDR3 bases are TGTGCCAGCAGTCGACAGGGGGCGCGGGGGCCAGATACGCAGTATTTT. It is translated as CASSRQGARGPDTQYF.

V and J are TRBV18 and TRBJ1-4; TRBD1 might be the D (6 bases). V gave up 4 bases and J gave up 7 bases, with 19 bases separating them. Germline CDR1 is KGHSH and CDR2 is LQKENI. The CDR3 covers 16 residues. The CDR3 region is CASSQNRATIGEKLFF. CDR3 DNA sequence: TGTGCCAGCTCACAGAACAGGGCGACGATCGGTGAAAAACTGTTTTTT.

The V and J genes are TRBV19 and TRBJ2-2; D is unresolved. The CDR3 contains 12 residues. The V and J ends lost 3 bases and 6 bases respectively, with 5 bases between them. Germline loops: CDR1 LNHDA, CDR2 SQIVND (reference sequence). As DNA, the CDR3 is TGTGCCAGTAGTATCCGGGCCGGGGAGCTGTTTTTT. Protein sequence: CASSIRAGELFF. The full variable domain, with the rest looked up from reference TRBV19 and TRBJ2-2, is DGGITQSPKYLFRKEGQNVTLSCEQNLNHDAMYWYRQDPGQGLRLIYYSQIVNDFQKGDIAEGYSVSREKKESFPLTVTSAQKNPTAFYLCASSIRAGELFFGEGSRLTVL.

The CDR3 region is CASSLGRADTQYF. DNA for the CDR3: TGTGCCAGCAGCTTAGGCCGTGCAGATACGCAGTATTTT. This rearrangement joins TRBV7-9 to TRBJ2-3; the D is unclear. Trimming stripped 1 base from V and 4 bases from J, with 6 bases between. The CDR3 has 13 residues. Germline assignment: CDR1 SEHNR and CDR2 FQNEAQ (reference sequence).

J is TRBJ2-7 and V is TRBV7-8; D possibly corresponds to TRBD1 (6 bases). The CDR3 runs 14 residues. Germline CDR1 SGHVS, CDR2 FQNEAQ. V was pared by 2 bases and J by 4 bases, with 12 bases between. CDR3 nucleotide sequence: TGTGCCAGCAGCTTAACCGGGACACCTTACGAGCAGTACTTC. As protein: CASSLTGTPYEQYF.

This clone came up a few times. V is TRBV3-1 (or the pseudogene TRBV3-2) and J is TRBJ2-1; D is ambiguous. The CDR3 is made up of 12 amino acids. Trimming pared 7 bases from V and 5 bases from J, leaving 9 bases between. The germline V gene has CDR1 LGHDT and CDR2 YNNKEL (reference sequence). The CDR3 coding sequence is TGTGCCAGCAAGAAAGGAGACAATGAGCAGTTCTTC. Amino acids: CASKKGDNEQFF.

This chain uses TRBV5-1 with TRBJ1-3, with 7 bases matching TRBD1. This CDR3 contains 17 residues. CDR1 is SGHRS, CDR2 YFSETQ, per germline. V gave up 0 bases and J gave up 1 base; unmatched junction bases: 7. This CDR3 reads CASSLAHGTASGNTIYF. The CDR3, as DNA: TGCGCCAGCAGCTTGGCCCATGGGACAGCTTCTGGAAACACCATATATTTT.

Here the CDR3 DNA reads TGTGCCAGCAGCTTGGCCGTAAATTCGGTCTCTGGGGCCAACGTCCTGACTTTC. Encoded protein: CASSLAVNSVSGANVLTF. The V gene is TRBV5-5, the J gene TRBJ2-6, with D hard to call. Trimming removed 0 bases from V and 0 bases from J, with 13 bases in between. The CDR3 has 18 residues. Per the germline V gene, CDR1 is SGHKS and CDR2 is YYEKEE (reference sequence).

This chain links TRBV5-1 with TRBJ1-3; 7 positions agree with TRBD1. This CDR3 has 16 residues. Germline CDR1 and CDR2: SGHRS and YFSETQ. V was clipped by 9 bases and J by 0 bases; unmatched bases: 12. The CDR3 reads CANPQTDRDSGNTIYF. CDR3 nucleotide sequence: TGCGCCAACCCTCAAACCGACAGGGACTCTGGAAACACCATATATTTT.

The V and J genes are TRBV3-1 (or the pseudogene TRBV3-2) and TRBJ2-2, with TRBD2 matching over 9 bases. V dropped 4 bases and J dropped 6; count of bases not matched to a gene: 6. Germline loops: CDR1 LGHDT, CDR2 YNNKEL (reference sequence). This CDR3 has 15 amino acids. Written as DNA, the CDR3 is TGTGCCAGCAGCCCCAGCGGGGGGATTGCCGGGGAGCTGTTTTTT. It specifies CASSPSGGIAGELFF.

The chain recombines TRBV7-2 with TRBJ2-1; TRBD1 matches 7 bases. In germline, CDR1 is SGHTA, CDR2 FQGNSA. The V segment lost 4 bases and the J segment 4 bases; nucleotides outside the gene matches: 10. The CDR3 runs 16 residues. This CDR3 reads CASSSRQGSPYNEQFF. Here the CDR3 DNA reads TGTGCCAGCAGCTCCCGACAGGGCTCCCCTTACAATGAGCAGTTCTTC.

J is TRBJ2-2 and V is TRBV6-6; a weak D match, TRBD2 (5 bases). Germline-derived CDR1 and CDR2 are MNHNY and SVGAGI (reference sequence). V lost 7 bases, J lost 1 base, and 10 bases lay in between. CDR3 length: 14 amino acids. CDR3 residues: CASTEVLNTGELFF. The CDR3, as DNA: TGTGCCAGCACGGAGGTCCTGAACACCGGGGAGCTGTTTTTT.

The count of this clone is one. The CDR3 DNA sequence: TGTGCCACCAGCACGTCCGGGACAGGGCTGGGTGGCTACACCTTC. Translating gives CATSTSGTGLGGYTF. The chain is built from TRBV15 and TRBJ1-2, with 9 bases identical to TRBD1. J gave up 7 bases and V 4 bases, and 10 bases lay outside the gene matches. The germline V gene has CDR1 LNHNV and CDR2 YYDKDF (reference sequence). The CDR3 covers 15 residues. The full variable domain, completed using reference TRBV15 and TRBJ1-2, is DAMVIQNPRYQVTQFGKPVTLSCSQTLNHNVMYWYQQKSSQAPKLLFHYYDKDFNNEADTPDNFQSRRPNTSFCFLDIRSPGLGDTAMYLCATSTSGTGLGGYTFGSGTRLTVV.